A selection of T cell receptor beta chains follows, all from one sample in a study of blood T cell repertoires in COVID-19. Sequencing was performed with immunoSEQ multiplex PCR; in TCRdb, only in-frame clones are kept and a portion is missing. The data show under 70,000 clones, with around 79% seen just once and approximately 15% held by the top ten. The sequenced sample was peripheral blood. Every receptor here comes from a woman in her seventies with acute or convalescent COVID-19. The CDR3 runs from the conserved cysteine through the conserved F or W. The D gene is left open where the match is weak.

V gene,D gene,CDR3 length,CDR3 protein
TRBV27,NA,18,CASSLLAQVGVSASPLHF
TRBV6-5,NA,13,CASRQDLNYGYTF
TRBV30,NA,17,CAWSKSVAVGGDTEAFF
TRBV5-5,TRBD1,15,CASSSTGTGDEKLFF
TRBV28,NA,14,CASRLGLPAQPQHF
TRBV5-1,TRBD2,16,CASTPRTSGGGGELFF
TRBV7-9,NA,13,CASGRGGDTEAFF
TRBV12-3/TRBV12-4,NA,12,CATAPGNTEAFF
TRBV7-9,NA,18,CASSPPSGQSSGANVLTF
TRBV21-1,NA,18,CASSKGGRTGGINYGYTF
TRBV7-9,TRBD2,13,CASVAGGPNEQFF
TRBV24-1,NA,14,CATSDFTDVSRQFF
TRBV27,NA,14,CASSRAGTEDTQYF
TRBV6-5,NA,14,CASSKTERATEAFF
TRBV6-5,NA,14,CASTNQVLSGELFF
TRBV30,NA,13,CAWSVEWTDTQYF
TRBV7-9,TRBD1,14,CASSFRQGRTEAFF
TRBV6-1,TRBD1,16,CASSEPGQGSNQPQHF
TRBV4-1,TRBD1,15,CASSQFRQGFTEAFF
TRBV7-9,TRBD2,17,CASSLSRAGGYQETQYF
TRBV4-1,TRBD2,18,CASSQDSSAGGSTDTQYF
TRBV3-1/TRBV3-2,TRBD2,17,CASSSPDSGGAYNEQFF
TRBV2,TRBD2,16,CASSFPGLVSTGELFF
TRBV7-2,NA,14,CASSSTGDSYEQYF
TRBV11-2,TRBD1,15,CASSFNRGRNQPQHF
TRBV2,TRBD1,13,CASRDRANTEAFF
TRBV7-9,NA,17,CASSLKGTHRRQNEQFF
TRBV9,NA,15,CAIFDGARKGNTIYF
TRBV12-3/TRBV12-4,NA,13,CASNDRSNTEAFF
TRBV4-1,TRBD2,15,CASSQGAGGNNEQFF
TRBV19,TRBD1,13,CASSRQGLYGYTF
TRBV5-8,NA,12,CASSHGFQPQHF
TRBV7-6,TRBD2,16,CASSLVRSGGYDEQYF
TRBV30,NA,13,CAWSLQTNSPLHF
TRBV27,TRBD1,15,CASSPRQGNTGELFF
TRBV30,TRBD1,16,CAWTRWAGTVNTEAFF
TRBV6-4,NA,17,CASSDVYRSSGANVLTF
TRBV29-1,TRBD1,19,CSVESWGIQGEKLNTEAFF
TRBV7-9,NA,14,CASSGQRTNEKLFF
TRBV2,TRBD1,14,CASSETGGGEKLFF
TRBV11-2,NA,13,CASSSGASYGYTF
TRBV9,TRBD1,15,CASSGGTGTYQPQHF
TRBV24-1,TRBD2,15,CATSRTSGPGGELFF
TRBV4-1,TRBD1,15,CASSQGVVSNEKLFF
TRBV6-5,NA,16,CASSYSGGAGYNEQFF
TRBV9,TRBD2,16,CASGRRGGKNGNEQFF
TRBV10-3,NA,13,CAISAGSGNTIYF
TRBV4-1,NA,18,CASSQGRLTGLQNEKLFF
TRBV6-5,NA,14,CASSGTGANSPLHF
TRBV9,NA,13,CASSAIGNTEAFF
TRBV7-9,NA,16,CASSGDGALFQYGYTF
TRBV10-3,NA,14,CAISETEMNTEAFF
TRBV5-1,NA,14,CASSLGTSQETQYF
TRBV5-5,TRBD1,15,CASSLDDRAGNGYTF